The clone carrying this TCR beta chain was picked up a small number of times. Its cognate antigen is unknown. Preparation of the TCRbeta library involved a method that used unique molecular identifiers. MiXCR, applied by TCRdb to the PCR reads, yields one record per CDR3 protein. This sample has around 300,000 distinct CDR3 sequences; almost 8% occur once, and the top ten carry 9.1%. The data originate from a study of T-cell reconstitution after alpha-beta-depleted transplantation in children. Findings of the study overall: Some patients' high day-60 TCRbeta diversity was attributed to recipient cells surviving conditioning. Where alpha-beta T cells came from about two months after transplant was reportedly several hundred expanded graft clones. After one year, T-cell counts and TCRbeta diversity mostly came from new T cells.

The origin of this receptor is a female patient aged 2 to 10 who had a stem cell transplant for Fanconi anemia, so the T cells may come from the graft donor. Sequencing was performed on peripheral blood, taken 360 days after TCRalphabeta/CD19-depleted stem cell transplant.

CDR3 loop: CASSGHSYEQYF. The CDR3 region has the DNA TGTGCCAGTTCGGGACACTCCTACGAGCAGTACTTC. The chain uses TRBV2 and TRBJ2-7; possible D gene TRBD1, 6 bases. There are 12 residues in the CDR3. Looked up from germline, CDR1 is SNHLY and CDR2 is FYNNEI. V lost 9 bases and J lost 0, with 9 bases in between.